The 31 T cell receptor beta chains below come from one sample, sequenced in a study of identical twins (dated by TCRdb to 2015 to 2016). Library construction relied on 5' RACE. The sequencer was an Illumina HiSeq 2000. In TCRdb, the public reads were trimmed at Q25 with fastp and aligned with MiXCR, with productive beta chains retained. One record per CDR3 amino acid sequence lists the most common genes and DNA. The sample yields approximately 1.8 million distinct CDR3 sequences; under 35% were counted once. About 0.27% of the sample belongs to the ten largest clones. Sequencing used cord blood. These receptors were taken from a newborn girl in good health.

A few counts support this clonotype. The chain carries TRBV12-3 or TRBV12-4 and TRBJ1-5; 10 nucleotides match TRBD1. The ends lost 6 bases at V and 4 bases at J; junction bases unmatched: 6. CDR3 size: 15 residues. The CDR3 here is CASSKDRGNNQPQHF. The DNA for the CDR3 is TGTGCCAGCAGCAAGGACAGGGGGAATAATCAGCCCCAGCATTTT.

The chain combines TRBV25-1 with TRBJ2-3, with 16 positions matching TRBD2. The CDR3 consists of 19 residues. The V segment lost 4 bases and the J segment 5 bases; nucleotides outside the gene matches: 12. CDR1 and CDR2 from the germline V gene are MGHDK and SYGVNS. The CDR3 loop is CASSANSGTSGRAGDTQYF. The CDR3 nucleotides are TGTGCCAGCAGTGCTAATTCCGGGACTAGCGGGAGGGCCGGAGATACGCAGTATTTT. The complete variable domain, with remaining parts taken from reference TRBV25-1 and TRBJ2-3, reads EADIYQTPRYLVIGTGKKITLECSQTMGHDKMYWYQQDPGMELHLIHYSYGVNSTEKGDLSSESTVSRIRTEHFPLTLESARPSHTSQYLCASSANSGTSGRAGDTQYFGPGTRLTVL.

The chain employs TRBV6-1 and TRBJ2-4, with D perhaps TRBD1 (6 bases). Germline-derived CDR1 and CDR2 are MNHNS and SASEGT. The CDR3 spans 10 residues. Trimming took 5 bases from V and 13 from J, leaving 9 bases between them. CDR3 protein: CASSLQGQYF. The DNA for the CDR3 is TGTGCCAGCAGTTTACAGGGACAGTACTTC.

The V and J genes are TRBV2 and TRBJ2-5; the D gene is possibly TRBD2 (5 bases). V lost 7 bases to trimming and J lost 11 bases, with 17 bases between them. CDR3 length equals 12 residues. CDR1 is SNHLY and CDR2 is FYNNEI in the germline V gene. In nucleotides, the CDR3 is TGTGCCAGCAACCTAGCCGTAAATGAGCAGTACTTC. Its translation: CASNLAVNEQYF.

Only a few counts were recorded for this clonotype. The V and J genes are TRBV10-3 and TRBJ2-5, with 9 bases that match TRBD1. Trimming removed 4 bases from V and 5 bases from J; junction bases left unmatched: 2. Germline CDR1 reads ENHRY; CDR2 reads SYGVKD. The CDR3 totals 13 residues. The CDR3: CAISGGQGETQYF. In nucleotides, the CDR3 is TGTGCCATCAGTGGGGGACAGGGTGAGACCCAGTACTTC.

This clonotype was seen only a few times. The chain employs TRBV5-1 and TRBJ2-7; D not resolved. V lost 0 bases, J lost 3 bases, and 13 bases lay in between. The germline CDR1 and CDR2 sequences are SGHRS and YFSETQ. The CDR3 extends over 15 amino acids. The CDR3 sequence: CASSLAFGRSYEQYF. As DNA, the CDR3 is TGCGCCAGCAGCTTGGCCTTCGGCAGGAGCTACGAGCAGTACTTC.

A few counts support this clonotype. The chain carries TRBV29-1 and TRBJ2-1, with TRBD2 matching over 9 bases. The germline V gene encodes CDR1 SQVTM and CDR2 ANQGSEA. J lost 4 bases, V lost 3 bases, and 4 bases had no gene match. The CDR3 spans 14 residues. The CDR3: CSVDGGRAYNEQFF. The CDR3 nucleotides read TGCAGCGTTGACGGCGGGAGGGCTTACAATGAGCAGTTCTTC.

The chain recombines TRBV15 with TRBJ1-5; D not certain. Germline V gene lookup returns CDR1 LNHNV and CDR2 YYDKDF (reference sequence). The CDR3 sequence is 16 residues long. V shed 0 bases and J shed 3 bases, with 12 bases lying between them. CDR3: CATSRDPRPNNQPQHF. The CDR3 DNA sequence: TGTGCCACCAGCAGAGATCCCAGACCCAACAATCAGCCCCAGCATTTT.

The chain carries TRBV9 and TRBJ2-1; D ambiguous. The V end lost 0 bases, the J end lost 8 bases, and 6 bases lay between the germline ends. Germline V gene sequence: CDR1 SGDLS, CDR2 YYNGEE. The CDR3 spans 12 residues. The CDR3 reads CASSVVWDEQFF. For the CDR3, the DNA is TGTGCCAGCAGCGTAGTGTGGGATGAGCAGTTCTTC.

J is TRBJ1-5 and V is TRBV20-1, with D uncertain. Trimming left V 0 bases short and J 2 bases short, with 11 bases between. This CDR3 is built from 15 residues. Germline lookup yields CDR1 DFQATT and CDR2 SNEGSKA (reference sequence). The CDR3: CSARDRSVRNQPQHF. For the CDR3, the DNA is TGCAGTGCTAGAGATCGGTCGGTTCGCAATCAGCCCCAGCATTTT.

The rearrangement uses TRBV20-1 and TRBJ2-3; D might be TRBD2 (6 bases). The CDR3 runs to 16 residues. The ends were cut back, 3 bases at V and 0 bases at J, with 16 bases in the middle. The germline CDR1 and CDR2 sequences are DFQATT and SNEGSKA (reference sequence). CDR3 sequence reads: CSARKASAPSTDTQYF. CDR3 bases: TGCAGTGCTAGGAAGGCTAGCGCTCCTAGCACAGATACGCAGTATTTT.

The CDR3 region has the DNA TGCAGTGCTAGTGTTGCTAGCTCGGATGAGCAGTTCTTC. The encoded protein is CSASVASSDEQFF. The chain uses TRBV20-1 and TRBJ2-1, with a weak D call TRBD2 (5 bases). Germline V lookup: CDR1 DFQATT, CDR2 SNEGSKA (reference sequence). The CDR3 runs 13 residues. Trimming pared 3 bases from V and 8 bases from J, leaving 14 bases between.

The V gene is TRBV20-1, the J gene TRBJ2-5, with TRBD2 identical over 7 bases. J lost 3 bases, V lost 0 bases, and 7 bases had no gene match. The V gene's germline CDR1 is DFQATT and CDR2 SNEGSKA (reference sequence). CDR3 length equals 15 residues. CDR3 loop: CSARDPWAGEETQYF. CDR3 DNA: TGCAGTGCTAGAGATCCGTGGGCGGGAGAAGAGACCCAGTACTTC.

The table lists this clonotype with many counts. The rearrangement links TRBV3-1 to TRBJ2-6; D is uncertain. The CDR3 totals 15 residues. The V gene lost 4 bases and the J gene lost 0 bases, with 7 bases spanning the gap. Germline V lookup: CDR1 LGHDT, CDR2 YNNKEL (reference sequence). The chain's CDR3 is CASSPRRSGANVLTF. CDR3 in DNA: TGTGCCAGCAGCCCTCGACGCTCTGGGGCCAACGTCCTGACTTTC.

This rearrangement joins TRBV18 to TRBJ1-1; D call uncertain. CDR1 is KGHSH, CDR2 LQKENI, per germline. This CDR3 contains 12 residues. V was clipped by 5 bases and J by 7 bases, with 11 bases between them. The CDR3 spells CASSGDLGEAFF. The CDR3, as DNA: TGTGCCAGCTCAGGGGATTTGGGTGAAGCTTTCTTT.

This clonotype appeared a few times. The J gene is TRBJ2-3, the V gene TRBV29-1; 7 bases line up with TRBD1. J was trimmed by 2 bases and V by 4 bases; bases with no gene match: 6. Germline assignment: CDR1 SQVTM and CDR2 ANQGSEA. CDR3 length: 14 amino acids. The CDR3 spells CSVVDRDPTDTQYF. CDR3 nucleotides: TGCAGCGTTGTAGACAGGGACCCCACAGATACGCAGTATTTT.

The chain has TRBV28 and TRBJ2-1; possible D gene TRBD2, 6 bases. From germline, CDR1 is MDHEN and CDR2 SYDVKM. The germline V and J ends were trimmed by 6 bases and 0 bases, with 12 bases remaining between them. There are 15 residues in the CDR3. The chain's CDR3 is CASRTVGGSYNEQFF. The CDR3 DNA reads TGTGCCAGCAGGACGGTGGGGGGCTCCTACAATGAGCAGTTCTTC.

This clonotype was observed a handful of times. This chain links TRBV24-1 with TRBJ2-3; TRBD2 matches at 10 bases. After removal of 0 bases from V and 3 bases from J, the junction contained 8 bases not matched to a gene. The CDR3 length is 18 residues. Germline loops: CDR1 KGHDR, CDR2 SFDVKD. Written as DNA, the CDR3 is TGTGCCACCAGTGATTTGCCCCTAGCGGGAGCCGGGACAGATACGCAGTATTTT. Amino acid sequence: CATSDLPLAGAGTDTQYF.

This clonotype was counted between two and nine times. This chain links TRBV20-1 with TRBJ1-2; 7 nucleotides align to TRBD1. Germline CDR1 and CDR2: DFQATT and SNEGSKA (reference sequence). This CDR3 comprises 11 residues. Trimming took 7 bases from V and 4 from J; bases not matched to a gene: 3. The CDR3 coding sequence is TGCAGTGGAGGACAGGTCTATGGCTACACCTTC. Protein sequence: CSGGQVYGYTF.

This clonotype was detected only a few times. The V call is TRBV2, the J call TRBJ2-1; D call uncertain. V lost 8 bases and J lost 7, with 12 bases in between. The CDR3 contains 12 residues. Germline loops: CDR1 SNHLY, CDR2 FYNNEI. This CDR3 reads CASQASLNEQFF. For the CDR3, the DNA is TGTGCCAGCCAGGCCAGCTTAAATGAGCAGTTCTTC.

Concerning this clonotype: This may stem from a read error, because a much larger clone lies one nucleotide away. This chain joins TRBV5-1 and TRBJ1-1; D is unclear. The CDR3 runs 14 residues. Germline CDR1 and CDR2: SGHRS and YFSETQ. The ends were cut back, 4 bases at V and 0 bases at J, with 10 bases in the middle. The CDR3 DNA is TGCGCCAGCAGCCCGATAGAAATGAACACTGAAGCTTTCTTT. Its translation is CASSPIEMNTEAFF.

This clonotype was detected many times. The rearrangement joins TRBV29-1 to TRBJ1-5; D is unclear. This CDR3 spans 13 amino acids. Germline V gene sequence: CDR1 SQVTM, CDR2 ANQGSEA. The ends were cut back, 4 bases at V and 1 base at J, with 8 bases in the middle. The CDR3 region is CSVVGGSNQPQHF. In DNA, the CDR3 is TGCAGCGTTGTGGGTGGGAGCAATCAGCCCCAGCATTTT.

The J gene is TRBJ2-1, the V gene TRBV20-1, with 7 bases that match TRBD1. Germline V gene data show CDR1 as DFQATT and CDR2 as SNEGSKA (reference sequence). The CDR3 is made up of 13 amino acids. Trimming removed 6 bases from V and 6 bases from J; junction bases left unmatched: 8. The CDR3 region is CSALQGPSNEQFF. The DNA of the CDR3 is TGCAGTGCCCTACAGGGGCCCAGCAATGAGCAGTTCTTC.

This clonotype was picked up one time. This chain links TRBV6-5 with TRBJ2-4; 13 positions agree with TRBD2. The DNA end favors TRBJ2-7, so the J call may be wrong. The germline gives CDR1 MNHEY, CDR2 SVGAGI. This CDR3 is built from 15 residues. Here the CDR3 reads CASSRTGTSGTEQYF. The CDR3 DNA reads TGTGCCAGCAGTCGCACCGGGACTAGCGGGACCGAGCAGTACTTC.

The V gene is TRBV10-3, the J gene TRBJ2-3, with TRBD2 identical over 7 bases. V lost 3 bases to trimming and J lost 3 bases; unmatched junction nucleotides: 9. Germline CDR1 reads ENHRY; CDR2 reads SYGVKD. The CDR3 is 16 residues long. Here the CDR3 reads CAISDIFRGGTDTQYF. DNA for the CDR3: TGTGCCATCAGTGACATCTTCCGCGGGGGAACAGATACGCAGTATTTT.

This clonotype was counted a few times. This chain uses TRBV12-3 or TRBV12-4 with TRBJ2-1; 8 positions agree with TRBD2. V shed 6 bases, J shed 3 bases, and the junction held 7 bases outside the gene matches. CDR3 size: 15 residues. CDR3 DNA: TGTGCCAGCAGCCCGACGGGGGGGGTCTACAATGAGCAGTTCTTC. This gives the protein CASSPTGGVYNEQFF.

The sample holds many counts of this clonotype. This rearrangement joins TRBV12-3 or TRBV12-4 to TRBJ1-2; possibly TRBD1 for D (6 bases). V shed 6 bases and J shed 0 bases, with 8 bases lying between them. The CDR3 extends over 13 amino acids. This CDR3 is CASRQGTNYGYTF. The CDR3 DNA reads as TGTGCCAGCAGACAGGGCACTAACTATGGCTACACCTTC.

This clonotype was detected only a few times. The chain has TRBV20-1 and TRBJ2-1, with D possibly TRBD2 on 5 matching bases. The CDR3 is 14 amino acids. The V gene's germline CDR1 is DFQATT and CDR2 SNEGSKA (reference sequence). The V and J ends lost 6 bases and 1 base respectively, with 13 bases between them. The CDR3 nucleotides read TGCAGTGCGCGGGCGCTAGAGTCCTACAATGAGCAGTTCTTC. This codes for CSARALESYNEQFF.

J is TRBJ1-1 and V is TRBV2; D is unresolved. The CDR3 is made up of 14 amino acids. With 11 bases removed from V and 7 bases from J, the gap between germline ends came to 23 bases. Germline CDR1 SNHLY, CDR2 FYNNEI. CDR3: CALDPRVGLGEAFF. DNA for the CDR3: TGTGCCCTGGACCCAAGGGTCGGGCTTGGTGAAGCTTTCTTT.

There are a few counts of this clonotype. The gene calls are TRBV20-1 and TRBJ2-7; D may be TRBD2 (5 bases). Germline V CDR1 and CDR2: DFQATT, SNEGSKA (reference sequence). Trimming took 7 bases from V and 2 from J, leaving 18 bases between them. The CDR3 has 14 amino acids. CDR3 nucleotides: TGCAGTGTATCAATCGGGATATTTCCCTACGAGCAGTACTTC. Translation gives CSVSIGIFPYEQYF.

This clonotype was seen only a few times. V usage is TRBV11-2 and J usage is TRBJ2-3, with TRBD2 matching over 8 bases. V was pared by 3 bases and J by 6 bases, with 8 bases of the junction left unmatched. The germline V gene has CDR1 SGHAT and CDR2 FQNNGV. The CDR3 spans 15 residues. The CDR3 spells CASSFAQAGVDTQYF. In DNA form, the CDR3 reads TGTGCCAGCAGCTTCGCGCAAGCGGGAGTTGATACGCAGTATTTT.